The 23 T cell receptor beta chains given below trace back to one sample, sequenced in a study of T cells in Graves' hyperthyroidism and ophthalmopathy. TCR beta CDR3 regions were amplified from RNA transcripts. In the first-round RT-PCR of the TCR CDR3, the HTBI primer set was used. TCRdb independently ran MiXCR on the multiplex PCR reads; one entry per CDR3 protein. Found here are 700,000 or so distinct CDR3 sequences, roughly 14% of them singletons; the top ten hold approximately 12%. Input material: blood. Receptors were obtained from a woman aged 50 to 60 with Graves' ophthalmopathy.

The chain uses TRBV19 and TRBJ2-1; TRBD1 matches 9 bases. Losses at the gene ends were 3 bases for V and 2 bases for J; bases not matched to a gene: 5. This CDR3 has 16 amino acids. CDR1 and CDR2 from the germline V gene are LNHDA and SQIVND (reference sequence). In nucleotides, the CDR3 is TGTGCCAGTAGTATCCTGGACAGGGGCCCCTACAATGAGCAGTTCTTC. Translation gives CASSILDRGPYNEQFF.

This clonotype was observed a few times. The chain couples TRBV5-1 to TRBJ2-7; tentatively, D is TRBD1 or TRBD2 (7 bases each). The ends were cut back, 7 bases at V and 8 bases at J, with 19 bases in the middle. In germline, CDR1 is SGHRS, CDR2 YFSETQ. The CDR3 consists of 13 residues. The CDR3 loop is CASGGDSGLKQYF. The DNA for the CDR3 is TGCGCCAGCGGGGGGGACAGCGGCTTGAAGCAGTACTTC.

This clonotype was recorded at least ten times. This rearrangement joins TRBV7-2 to TRBJ2-3; 9 nucleotides match TRBD2. Per the germline V gene, CDR1 is SGHTA and CDR2 is FQGNSA. V lost 1 base and J lost 6; bases outside the gene matches: 11. The CDR3 is 17 amino acids. In nucleotides, the CDR3 is TGTGCCAGCAGCTTAGACGCCAGACTAGCGGATTGGGATACGCAGTATTTT. Residues: CASSLDARLADWDTQYF.

This clonotype was counted at least ten times. The rearrangement joins TRBV7-2 to TRBJ2-7; TRBD2 aligns across 7 bases. Germline trimming cut 5 bases from V and 2 bases from J; bases unmatched to any gene: 12. This CDR3 comprises 16 residues. The germline V gene encodes CDR1 SGHTA and CDR2 FQGNSA. The CDR3 sequence is CASSLDQGLPAYEQYF. The CDR3 coding sequence is TGTGCCAGCAGCCTAGACCAGGGACTACCCGCCTACGAGCAGTACTTC. The complete variable domain, with remaining parts taken from reference TRBV7-2 and TRBJ2-7, reads GAGVSQSPSNKVTEKGKDVELRCDPISGHTALYWYRQSLGQGLEFLIYFQGNSAPDKSGLPSDRFSAERTGGSVSTLTIQRTQQEDSAVYLCASSLDQGLPAYEQYFGPGTRLTVT.

This clonotype was seen a handful of times. The chain combines TRBV24-1 with TRBJ2-2; D might be TRBD1 (5 bases). The CDR3 extends over 15 amino acids. CDR1 is KGHDR and CDR2 is SFDVKD in the germline V gene. V was clipped by 5 bases and J by 1 base, with 10 bases between them. The CDR3 DNA reads as TGTGCCACCAGTGGGGGTCAGGGGAACACCGGGGAGCTGTTTTTT. It encodes CATSGGQGNTGELFF.

Remarks on this clonotype: A read error is possible here, since a much larger clone lies one base away. The chain has TRBV19 and TRBJ1-2; 8 nucleotides line up with TRBD1. V was pared by 9 bases and J by 4 bases, with 4 bases of the junction left unmatched. Per germline, CDR1 LNHDA and CDR2 SQIVND (reference sequence). This CDR3 has 12 residues. The CDR3 coding sequence is TGTGCCAGCACGGGACAGGTCTATGGCTACACCTTC. Translated: CASTGQVYGYTF.

The chain combines TRBV27 with TRBJ2-1; the D gene is possibly TRBD1 (5 bases). Trimming removed 3 bases at V and 8 bases at J, with 14 bases between. The CDR3 runs 14 residues. Germline V gene sequence: CDR1 MNHEY, CDR2 SMNVEV (reference sequence). CDR3: CASSLAGAVDEQFF. The DNA for the CDR3 is TGTGCCAGCAGTTTGGCTGGGGCGGTAGATGAGCAGTTCTTC.

This chain links TRBV7-8 with TRBJ2-2, with D hard to call. Germline V lookup: CDR1 SGHVS, CDR2 FQNEAQ. CDR3 size: 15 residues. Deletions cut 0 bases from V and 1 base from J, with 6 bases between. CDR3 protein: CASSLAHQNTGELFF. The CDR3 region has the DNA TGTGCCAGCAGCTTAGCCCATCAGAACACCGGGGAGCTGTTTTTT.

This clonotype was seen repeatedly, ten times or more. The rearrangement uses TRBV11-1 and TRBJ2-3; 13 bases align to TRBD2. V gave up 6 bases and J gave up 4 bases; unmatched junction bases: 7. Per germline, CDR1 SGHAT and CDR2 FQDESV (reference sequence). The length of the CDR3 is 16 residues. This CDR3 reads CASRTTSGRPPDTQYF. The CDR3 nucleotides read TGTGCCAGCAGAACGACTAGCGGGAGGCCGCCAGATACGCAGTATTTT. The whole variable domain, remainder taken from reference TRBV11-1 and TRBJ2-3, is EAEVAQSPRYKITEKSQAVAFWCDPISGHATLYWYRQILGQGPELLVQFQDESVVDDSQLPKDRFSAERLKGVDSTLKIQPAELGDSAMYLCASRTTSGRPPDTQYFGPGTRLTVL.

This clonotype was seen ten or more times. V gene TRBV9 combines with J gene TRBJ2-5; D might be TRBD1 (6 bases). CDR3 length: 15 residues. Trimming shortened V by 4 bases and J by 4 bases, and 17 bases separated the two germline ends. Germline V lookup: CDR1 SGDLS, CDR2 YYNGEE. The CDR3 DNA is TGTGCCAGCAGCACTACCGGGACAAATATAGAGACCCAGTACTTC. Its protein product is CASSTTGTNIETQYF.

The sample holds many counts of this clonotype. V usage is TRBV20-1 and J usage is TRBJ2-7, with 7 nucleotides matching TRBD1. This CDR3 is built from 14 residues. The V segment lost 5 bases and the J segment 2 bases; nucleotides outside the gene matches: 9. CDR1 is DFQATT, CDR2 SNEGSKA, per germline (reference sequence). This CDR3 is CSAYRQGRPYEQYF. CDR3 in DNA: TGCAGTGCTTATAGACAGGGACGTCCCTACGAGCAGTACTTC.

The chain employs TRBV3-1 and TRBJ1-2, with D uncertain. Trimming stripped 2 bases from V and 3 bases from J, with 10 bases between. Germline V gives CDR1 LGHDT, CDR2 YNNKEL (reference sequence). This CDR3 is built from 14 residues. CDR3 nucleotide sequence: TGTGCCAGCAGCCAAAGTTCCCAGCACTATGGCTACACCTTC. The encoded protein is CASSQSSQHYGYTF.

This clonotype was counted at least ten times. The chain recombines TRBV13 with TRBJ2-7; 9 bases map to TRBD1. CDR1 and CDR2 from the germline V gene are PRHDT and FYEKMQ (reference sequence). The CDR3 is made up of 14 amino acids. V shed 5 bases, J shed 5 bases, and the junction held 7 bases outside the gene matches. CDR3 coding DNA: TGTGCCAGCAGCCCGCGACAGGGGGGGCACGAGCAGTACTTC. This sequence encodes CASSPRQGGHEQYF.

This clonotype was detected many times. CDR3 sequence reads: CASSLGAGDGETQYF. CDR3 nucleotide sequence: TGCGCCAGCAGCCTTGGAGCGGGAGACGGGGAGACCCAGTACTTC. The J gene is TRBJ2-5, the V gene TRBV5-1; TRBD2 matches at 8 bases. V lost 4 bases to trimming and J lost 5 bases; unmatched junction nucleotides: 10. Germline V lookup: CDR1 SGHRS, CDR2 YFSETQ. The CDR3 contains 15 residues. Looking up the rest from reference TRBV5-1 and TRBJ2-5 gives the full variable domain: KAGVTQTPRYLIKTRGQQVTLSCSPISGHRSVSWYQQTPGQGLQFLFEYFSETQRNKGNFPGRFSGRQFSNSRSEMNVSTLELGDSALYLCASSLGAGDGETQYFGPGTRLLVL.

This clonotype was counted a single time. This chain links TRBV20-1 with TRBJ2-5, with 14 positions matching TRBD2. The junction had 3 bases not matched to a gene; V was cut back by 1 base and J by 5 bases. CDR1 and CDR2 (germline): DFQATT, SNEGSKA (reference sequence). The CDR3 has 15 residues. CDR3 in amino acids: CSARGGTSGSETQYF. CDR3 sequence (DNA): TGCAGTGCTAGAGGAGGGACTAGCGGGAGTGAGACCCAGTACTTC.

The chain uses TRBV9 and TRBJ2-7; 7 positions match TRBD2. CDR3 length: 14 amino acids. V was clipped by 4 bases and J by 2 bases; unmatched bases: 6. CDR1 and CDR2 (germline): SGDLS, YYNGEE. CDR3 in DNA: TGTGCCAGCAGCACGGGACTACTTACCTACGAGCAGTACTTC. Its translation: CASSTGLLTYEQYF. Full variable domain (missing parts from reference TRBV9 and TRBJ2-7): DSGVTQTPKHLITATGQRVTLRCSPRSGDLSVYWYQQSLDQGLQFLIQYYNGEERAKGNILERFSAQQFPDLHSELNLSSLELGDSALYFCASSTGLLTYEQYFGPGTRLTVT.

The gene calls are TRBV7-3 and TRBJ1-5; TRBD1 agrees at 7 bases. CDR1 and CDR2 from the germline V gene are SGHTA and FQGTGA. Germline trimming cut 5 bases from V and 7 bases from J; bases unmatched to any gene: 8. This CDR3 comprises 14 residues. In DNA form, the CDR3 reads TGTGCCAGCAGCCTACGACAGGGATGCCAGCCCCAGCATTTT. Translation gives CASSLRQGCQPQHF.

This clonotype was seen a handful of times. This chain joins TRBV12-3 or TRBV12-4 and TRBJ1-2; maybe TRBD1 (6 bases). V lost 2 bases to trimming and J lost 8 bases, with 12 bases between them. CDR3 size: 13 residues. As DNA, the CDR3 is TGTGCCAGCAGTTTATACAGGCAGGGGGGCTACACCTTC. Translating it yields CASSLYRQGGYTF.

This clonotype was recorded a few times. This sequence joins TRBV5-5 and TRBJ1-5; 8 bases line up with TRBD1. J lost 4 bases, V lost 3 bases, and 3 bases had no gene match. The CDR3 spans 14 residues. Germline-derived CDR1 and CDR2 are SGHKS and YYEKEE (reference sequence). The CDR3 DNA reads TGTGCCAGCAGCTCGAACAGGGGGAATCAGCCCCAGCATTTT. Translation gives CASSSNRGNQPQHF.

This clonotype showed up just a few times. Likely a read error: the CDR3 ends without its conserved phenylalanine or tryptophan. V gene TRBV7-8 combines with J gene TRBJ2-1; 10 nucleotides agree with TRBD2. Trimming took 5 bases from V and 2 from J; bases not matched to a gene: 6. CDR1 is SGHVS and CDR2 is FQNEAQ in the germline V gene. This CDR3 comprises 16 residues. CDR3 region: CASSPGLANTYNEQFS. DNA for the CDR3: TGTGCCAGCAGCCCGGGACTAGCGAATACCTACAATGAGCAGTTCTCC.

Comments on this clonotype: This clone may be a read error of a much larger clone one base away. V is TRBV29-1 and J is TRBJ2-1, with 8 bases aligning to TRBD2. V shed 4 bases and J 7 bases; nucleotides not matched to a gene: 9. The CDR3 has 14 residues. From germline, CDR1 is SQVTM and CDR2 ANQGSEA. CDR3 protein: CSVGLSGMINEQFF. The CDR3 DNA follows: TGCAGCGTTGGTCTTAGCGGGATGATTAATGAGCAGTTCTTC.

The genes are TRBV19 and TRBJ1-2; the D gene is possibly TRBD1 (6 bases). The ends were cut back, 7 bases at V and 4 bases at J, with 22 bases in the middle. Germline lookup yields CDR1 LNHDA and CDR2 SQIVND (reference sequence). The CDR3 length is 16 residues. DNA of the CDR3: TGTGCCAGTACCCCAACTCTGGGGTCAGGGGCCTATGGCTACACCTTC. It is translated as CASTPTLGSGAYGYTF.

The table lists this clonotype with many counts. CDR3 amino acids: CASSLYDEQFF. DNA of the CDR3: TGTGCCAGCAGTCTCTATGATGAGCAGTTCTTC. The chain couples TRBV27 to TRBJ2-1; D gene unclear. Trimming left V 5 bases short and J 8 bases short, with 7 bases between. CDR3 length: 11 residues. Looked up from germline, CDR1 is MNHEY and CDR2 is SMNVEV (reference sequence).